This T cell receptor beta chain derives from a study of T cell repertoires in cytomegalovirus infection (dated by TCRdb to between 2019 and 2020). Context from the whole study: Because public TCR beta signatures pointed to carriage of CMV infection together with the matching HLA type, the HLA type of each donor mattered for the analysis.

Here is what the overall study found, with its caveats: In both this cohort and an independent cohort of several hundred donors, the cumulative frequency of public TCR beta family members distinguished carriers of CMV infection plus the relevant HLA type. The ex vivo response was dominated by HLA-C-restricted CMV-specific TCR beta clonotypes, which also provided the single most frequent clonotype in two of eight donors.

This clonotype occurred many times. Its antigen is currently not known. Qualities for individual bases were not recorded, and no much larger clone is one base off. TCRdb records Illumina HiSeq 1500 as the sequencer. TCRdb ran its own pipeline on the public reads, namely fastp trimming at Q25 and MiXCR clone calling, and kept in-frame beta chains. CDR3 protein sequences are deduplicated, and each keeps its most common genes and DNA. The sample contains about 140,000 distinct CDR3 sequences, about 6.3% of them found a single time. In total, the top ten clones hold about a sixth of the sample. As encoded in the germline V gene (reference sequence), CDR1 is SGHKS while CDR2 is YYEKEE. The CDR3 starts with the cysteine, ends with the phenylalanine, and has 15 residues. CDR3 DNA only is kept here, 45 bases in frame from base 1. V sheds 0 bases and J sheds 6 bases, leaving 10 bases between their ends.

The TCR sequence derives from a human donor in good health (CMV status not recorded). Some clones in this sample may be carry-over from other donors' samples. Recombination linked TRBV5-5 to TRBJ1-6; the D gene cannot be resolved reliably. The sequenced sample consisted of PBMCs. The sequence in DNA is TGTGCCAGCAGCTTGGGGAGCGGCCGTAATTCACCCCTCCACTTT. The encoded protein is CASSLGSGRNSPLHF.